The 10 T cell receptor beta chains below come from one sample, sequenced in a study of metastatic and nonmetastatic thyroid tumors. Patients were all untreated before their thyroid surgery. TCRdb re-called the PCR reads with MiXCR. The sample yields 60,000 to 85,000 clones, around 19% seen once. Sequencing was carried out using blood. Source of these receptors: a female donor with papillary thyroid cancer or a benign thyroid nodule (not recorded which). Some clones in this sample may be carry-over from other donors' samples.

This clone was seen a few times. The J gene is TRBJ1-2, the V gene TRBV29-1; 7 nucleotides align to TRBD1. The V segment lost 6 bases and the J segment 6 bases; nucleotides outside the gene matches: 13. This CDR3 is 14 amino acids long. Germline values: CDR1 SQVTM, CDR2 ANQGSEA. CDR3 amino acids: CSVGVGIGTDGYTF. The CDR3 DNA is TGCAGCGTGGGGGTGGGGATCGGGACAGATGGCTACACCTTC.

This clone was recorded at least ten times. V is TRBV4-2 and J is TRBJ2-7; D call uncertain. The CDR3 extends over 14 amino acids. Looked up from germline, CDR1 is LGHNA and CDR2 is YNFKEQ. Trimming took off 3 bases at V and 3 bases at J, with 12 bases between the two ends. The CDR3 sequence is CASSQTGFVYEQYF. CDR3 DNA sequence: TGTGCCAGCAGCCAGACCGGGTTCGTCTACGAGCAGTACTTC.

At least ten counts were recorded for this clone. This chain links TRBV20-1 with TRBJ2-1; 14 bases are a match to TRBD2. The CDR3 length is 19 residues. The J segment lost 0 bases and the V segment lost 2 bases, leaving 9 bases of the junction unmatched. CDR1 and CDR2 from the germline V gene are DFQATT and SNEGSKA (reference sequence). The CDR3, as DNA: TGCAGTGCTAGAAAAATCAGGACTAGCGGGAGGAGCTCCTACAATGAGCAGTTCTTC. Its protein is CSARKIRTSGRSSYNEQFF.

The rearrangement joins TRBV2 to TRBJ2-7; perhaps TRBD2 as D (5 bases). The CDR3 consists of 17 residues. Trimming took off 7 bases at V and 4 bases at J, with 26 bases between the two ends. CDR1 is SNHLY and CDR2 is FYNNEI in the germline V gene. In DNA, the CDR3 is TGTGCCAGCACCAAAAGTGGAGTAGAGCGGACTCTTTACGAGCAGTACTTC. Translated, it gives CASTKSGVERTLYEQYF. The complete variable domain, with remaining parts taken from reference TRBV2 and TRBJ2-7, reads EPEVTQTPSHQVTQMGQEVILRCVPISNHLYFYWYRQILGQKVEFLVSFYNNEISEKSEIFDDQFSVERPDGSNFTLKIRSTKLEDSAMYFCASTKSGVERTLYEQYFGPGTRLTVT.

This clone came up many times. The chain has TRBV28 and TRBJ2-1; D ambiguous. The CDR3 is made up of 13 amino acids. The V end was cut by 2 bases, the J end by 12 bases, with 14 bases between. Germline V lookup: CDR1 MDHEN, CDR2 SYDVKM. The CDR3 here is CASSLDLGLAQFF. The CDR3 DNA reads as TGTGCCAGCAGTTTAGACTTAGGTCTCGCGCAGTTCTTC.

The table lists this clone with many counts. V gene TRBV30 combines with J gene TRBJ2-7; D ambiguous. The germline gives CDR1 GTSNPN, CDR2 SVGIG (reference sequence). The length of the CDR3 is 12 residues. Deletions cut 2 bases from V and 1 base from J, with 6 bases between. CDR3: CAWSYISYEQYF. The CDR3 nucleotides are TGTGCCTGGAGTTACATATCCTACGAGCAGTACTTC.

This clone was seen ten or more times. This rearrangement joins TRBV10-3 to TRBJ2-7; 8 nucleotides align to TRBD2. J gave up 3 bases and V 10 bases, and 8 bases lay outside the gene matches. This CDR3 region has 13 residues. CDR1 is ENHRY, CDR2 SYGVKD, per germline. The CDR3 loop is CATQTSEYYEQYF. CDR3 sequence (DNA): TGTGCCACCCAGACTAGCGAGTACTACGAGCAGTACTTC.

In its sample, this clone was seen many times. The V gene is TRBV7-9, the J gene TRBJ2-1; D is uncertain. V was pared by 3 bases and J by 6 bases, with 6 bases between. The CDR3 is made up of 12 amino acids. Germline lookup yields CDR1 SEHNR and CDR2 FQNEAQ (reference sequence). The CDR3 DNA sequence: TGTGCCAGCAGCTTGGTTTCCAATGAGCAGTTCTTC. Translating it yields CASSLVSNEQFF.

This clone was found a few times. The chain carries TRBV7-2 and TRBJ1-2; D unresolved. There are 14 residues in the CDR3. The germline V gene encodes CDR1 SGHTA and CDR2 FQGNSA. The V gene lost 4 bases and the J gene lost 5 bases, with 14 bases spanning the gap. CDR3 coding DNA: TGTGCCAGCAGCTCCCTCGGGTCTCGGTATGGCTACACCTTC. This translates into CASSSLGSRYGYTF.

This clone was counted many times. The rearrangement uses TRBV9 and TRBJ1-5; the D is unclear. Trimming pared 4 bases from V and 6 bases from J, leaving 14 bases between. This CDR3 is 14 amino acids long. Germline CDR1 SGDLS, CDR2 YYNGEE. For the CDR3, the DNA is TGTGCCAGCAGCAACGGGGATTTGGGTCAGCCCCAGCATTTT. It specifies CASSNGDLGQPQHF. The full variable domain, its missing parts supplied by reference TRBV9 and TRBJ1-5, is DSGVTQTPKHLITATGQRVTLRCSPRSGDLSVYWYQQSLDQGLQFLIQYYNGEERAKGNILERFSAQQFPDLHSELNLSSLELGDSALYFCASSNGDLGQPQHFGDGTRLSIL.